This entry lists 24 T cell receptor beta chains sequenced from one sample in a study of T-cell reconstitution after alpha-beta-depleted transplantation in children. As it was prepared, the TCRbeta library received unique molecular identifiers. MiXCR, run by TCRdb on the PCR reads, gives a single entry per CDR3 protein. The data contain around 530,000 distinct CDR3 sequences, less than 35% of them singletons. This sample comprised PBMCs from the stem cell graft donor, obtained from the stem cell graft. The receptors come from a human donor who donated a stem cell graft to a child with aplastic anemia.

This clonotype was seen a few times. CDR3 nucleotide sequence: TGTGCCAGCTTATTTCCTGGGCCAGGAGCGCAAGTACAGTACTTC. Its translation: CASLFPGPGAQVQYF. The chain joins TRBV28 to TRBJ2-5; D uncertain. The germline gives CDR1 MDHEN, CDR2 SYDVKM. CDR3 size: 15 residues. V lost 8 bases and J lost 11, with 27 bases in between.

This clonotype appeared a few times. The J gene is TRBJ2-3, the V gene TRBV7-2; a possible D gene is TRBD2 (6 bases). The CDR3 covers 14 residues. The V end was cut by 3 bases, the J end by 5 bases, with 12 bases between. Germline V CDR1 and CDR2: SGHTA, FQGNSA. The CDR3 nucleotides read TGTGCCAGCAGCTTTCGGGCCGGGGGAGATACGCAGTATTTT. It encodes CASSFRAGGDTQYF.

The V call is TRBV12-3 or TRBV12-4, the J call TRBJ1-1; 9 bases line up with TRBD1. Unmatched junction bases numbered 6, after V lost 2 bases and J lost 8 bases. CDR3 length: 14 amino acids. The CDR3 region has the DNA TGTGCCAGCAGTTTAACAGGGGGCGCGTACGAAGCTTTCTTT. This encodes CASSLTGGAYEAFF.

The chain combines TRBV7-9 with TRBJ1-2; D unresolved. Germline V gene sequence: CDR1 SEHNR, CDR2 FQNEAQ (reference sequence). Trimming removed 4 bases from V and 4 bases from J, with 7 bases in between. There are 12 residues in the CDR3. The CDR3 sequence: CASSSPRYGYTF. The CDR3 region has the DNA TGTGCCAGCAGCTCCCCTCGCTATGGCTACACCTTC.

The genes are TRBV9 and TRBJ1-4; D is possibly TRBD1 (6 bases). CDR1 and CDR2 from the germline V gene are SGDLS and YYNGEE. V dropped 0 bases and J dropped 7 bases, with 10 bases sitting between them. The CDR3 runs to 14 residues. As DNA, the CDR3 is TGTGCCAGCAGCGTAGCGGGGGCAAGTGAAAAACTGTTTTTT. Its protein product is CASSVAGASEKLFF.

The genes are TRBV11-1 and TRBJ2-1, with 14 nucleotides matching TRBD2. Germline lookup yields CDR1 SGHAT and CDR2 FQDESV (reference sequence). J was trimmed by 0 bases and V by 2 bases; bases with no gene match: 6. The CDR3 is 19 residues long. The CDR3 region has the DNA TGTGCCAGCAGCTTAAGTCCGGGACTAGCGGGGGACTCCTACAATGAGCAGTTCTTC. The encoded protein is CASSLSPGLAGDSYNEQFF.

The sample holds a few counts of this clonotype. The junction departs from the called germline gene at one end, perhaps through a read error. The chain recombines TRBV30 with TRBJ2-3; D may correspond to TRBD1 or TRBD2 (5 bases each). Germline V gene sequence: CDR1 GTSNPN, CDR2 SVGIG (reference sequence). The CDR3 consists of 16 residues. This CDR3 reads CARSETSLGGTDTQYF. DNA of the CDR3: TGTGCCCGGAGTGAGACGTCACTAGGGGGCACAGATACGCAGTATTTT.

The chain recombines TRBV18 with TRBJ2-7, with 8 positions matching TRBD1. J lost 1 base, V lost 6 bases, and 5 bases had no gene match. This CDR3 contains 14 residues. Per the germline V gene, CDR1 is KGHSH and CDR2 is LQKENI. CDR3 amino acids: CASSPGQESYEQYF. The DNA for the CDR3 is TGTGCCAGCTCGCCGGGACAGGAGTCCTACGAGCAGTACTTC.

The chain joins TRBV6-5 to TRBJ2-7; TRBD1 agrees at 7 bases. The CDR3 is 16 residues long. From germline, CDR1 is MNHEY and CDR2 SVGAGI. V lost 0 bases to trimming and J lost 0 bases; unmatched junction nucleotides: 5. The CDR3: CASSYSRDSGSYEQYF. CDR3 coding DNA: TGTGCCAGCAGTTACTCGAGGGACAGCGGCTCCTACGAGCAGTACTTC.

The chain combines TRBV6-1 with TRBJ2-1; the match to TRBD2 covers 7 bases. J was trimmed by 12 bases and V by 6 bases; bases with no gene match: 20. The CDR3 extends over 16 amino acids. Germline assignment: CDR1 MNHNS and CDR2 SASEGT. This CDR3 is CASSPAGGRTNRGQFF. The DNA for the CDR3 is TGTGCCAGCAGCCCTGCTGGCGGGAGAACGAATAGAGGGCAGTTCTTC.

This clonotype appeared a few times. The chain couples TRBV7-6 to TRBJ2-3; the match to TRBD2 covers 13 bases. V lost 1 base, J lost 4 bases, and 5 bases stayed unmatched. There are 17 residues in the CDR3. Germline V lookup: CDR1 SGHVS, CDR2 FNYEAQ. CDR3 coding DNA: TGTGCCAGCAGCTTAGGGACTAGCGGGAGATTGGCAGATACGCAGTATTTT. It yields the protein CASSLGTSGRLADTQYF.

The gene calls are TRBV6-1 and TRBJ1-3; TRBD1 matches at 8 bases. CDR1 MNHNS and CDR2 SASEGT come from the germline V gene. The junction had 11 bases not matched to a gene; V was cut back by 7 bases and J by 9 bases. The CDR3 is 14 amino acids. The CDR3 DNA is TGTGCCAGCAACGACCGAGACAGGGGAGCCACCATATATTTT. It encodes CASNDRDRGATIYF.

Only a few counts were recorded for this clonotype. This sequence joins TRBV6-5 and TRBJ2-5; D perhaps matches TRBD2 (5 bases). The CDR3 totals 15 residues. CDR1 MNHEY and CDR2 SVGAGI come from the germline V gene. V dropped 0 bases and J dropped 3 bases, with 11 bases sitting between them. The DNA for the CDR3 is TGTGCCAGCAGTTACTCGAGAGGGAAAAAAGAGACCCAGTACTTC. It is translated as CASSYSRGKKETQYF.

The CDR3 DNA follows: TGTGCCAGCAGTTATTCCCATCGGCGGGAGACCCAGTACTTC. Its translation is CASSYSHRRETQYF. This chain connects TRBV6-9 to TRBJ2-5; D not resolved. Trimming shortened V by 0 bases and J by 5 bases, and 10 bases separated the two germline ends. Germline CDR1 and CDR2: MNHGY and SVAAGI. The CDR3 runs to 14 residues.

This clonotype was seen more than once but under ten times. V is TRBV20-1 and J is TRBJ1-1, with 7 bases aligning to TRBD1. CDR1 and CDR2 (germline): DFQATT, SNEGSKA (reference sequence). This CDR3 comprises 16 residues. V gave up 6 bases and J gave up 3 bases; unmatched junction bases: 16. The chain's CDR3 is CSAHQGGRRQDTEAFF. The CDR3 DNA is TGCAGTGCCCATCAGGGGGGGCGTAGGCAAGACACTGAAGCTTTCTTT.

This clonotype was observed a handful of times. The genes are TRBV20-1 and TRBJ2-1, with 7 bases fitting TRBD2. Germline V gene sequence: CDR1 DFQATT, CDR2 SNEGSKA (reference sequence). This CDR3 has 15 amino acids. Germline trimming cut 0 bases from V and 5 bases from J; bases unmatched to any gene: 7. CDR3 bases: TGCAGTGCTAGAGAGATAGCGGGTGGGCACAATGAGCAGTTCTTC. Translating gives CSAREIAGGHNEQFF.

CDR3 region: CASRDRDRNEQFF. The CDR3 coding sequence is TGTGCCAGCCGAGACAGGGATAGAAATGAGCAGTTCTTC. The genes are TRBV6-6 and TRBJ2-1; 7 nucleotides align to TRBD1. The V segment lost 8 bases and the J segment 7 bases; nucleotides outside the gene matches: 8. The CDR3 extends over 13 amino acids. From germline, CDR1 is MNHNY and CDR2 SVGAGI (reference sequence).

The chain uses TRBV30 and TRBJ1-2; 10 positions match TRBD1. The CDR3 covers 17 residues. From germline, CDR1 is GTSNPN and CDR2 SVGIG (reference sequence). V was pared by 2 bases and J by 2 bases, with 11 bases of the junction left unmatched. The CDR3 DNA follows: TGTGCCTGGAGTCCTGGGGACAGGGGATGGTACAACTATGGCTACACCTTC. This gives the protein CAWSPGDRGWYNYGYTF. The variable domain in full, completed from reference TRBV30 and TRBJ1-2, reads SQTIHQWPATLVQPVGSPLSLECTVEGTSNPNLYWYRQAAGRGLQLLFYSVGIGQISSEVPQNLSASRPQDRQFILSSKKLLLSDSGFYLCAWSPGDRGWYNYGYTFGSGTRLTVV.

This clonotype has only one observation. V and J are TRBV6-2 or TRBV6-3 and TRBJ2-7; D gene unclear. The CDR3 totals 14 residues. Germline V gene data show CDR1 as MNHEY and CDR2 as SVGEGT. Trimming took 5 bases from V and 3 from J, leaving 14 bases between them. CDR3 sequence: CASSKETVNYEQYV. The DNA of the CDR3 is TGTGCCAGCAGTAAAGAGACGGTAAACTACGAGCAGTACGTC.

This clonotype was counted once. The CDR3 loop reads CASSQFGTGYGYTF. The CDR3 bases are TGTGCCAGCAGCCAATTCGGGACAGGGTATGGCTACACCTTC. The J gene is TRBJ1-2, the V gene TRBV28, with 9 bases matching TRBD1. The V gene's germline CDR1 is MDHEN and CDR2 SYDVKM. This CDR3 has 14 amino acids. V lost 6 bases and J lost 5; bases outside the gene matches: 7.

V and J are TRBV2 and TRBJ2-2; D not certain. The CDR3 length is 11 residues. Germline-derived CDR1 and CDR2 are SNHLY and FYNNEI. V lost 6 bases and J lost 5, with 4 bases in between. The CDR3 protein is CASRVTGELFF. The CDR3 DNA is TGTGCCAGCAGGGTGACCGGGGAGCTGTTTTTT.

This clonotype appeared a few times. CDR3: CASSSPVGPRGTEAFF. As DNA, the CDR3 is TGTGCCAGCAGCTCCCCGGTAGGCCCAAGGGGCACTGAAGCTTTCTTT. The chain links TRBV7-9 to TRBJ1-1, with a tentative D call TRBD1 (5 bases). Trimming took off 4 bases at V and 4 bases at J, with 19 bases between the two ends. This CDR3 region has 16 residues. Germline V CDR1 and CDR2: SEHNR, FQNEAQ (reference sequence).

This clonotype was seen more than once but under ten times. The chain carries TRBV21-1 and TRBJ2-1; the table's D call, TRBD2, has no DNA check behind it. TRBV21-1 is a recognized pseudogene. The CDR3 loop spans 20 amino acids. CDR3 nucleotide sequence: TGTGCCAGCAGCAAAAGGGAGACTAGCGGGAAACCGACCGCCTACAATGAGCAGTTCTTC. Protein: CASSKRETSGKPTAYNEQFF.

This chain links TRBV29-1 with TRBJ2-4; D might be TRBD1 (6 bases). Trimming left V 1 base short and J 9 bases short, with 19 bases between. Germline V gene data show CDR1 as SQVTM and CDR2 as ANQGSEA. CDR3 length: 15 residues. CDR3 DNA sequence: TGCAGCGTTGAAGGGACTCGAACAGGGCCGGCCATTCAGTACTTC. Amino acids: CSVEGTRTGPAIQYF.